This T cell receptor beta chain comes out of a study of tumor-infiltrating lymphocytes in localized non-small cell lung cancer. Study results and limitations: TCR sequencing covered a subset of patients with enough tissue. T-cell fraction did not differ between immunotypes IM1 and IM2.

Libraries were prepared by immunoSEQ multiplex PCR; TCRdb keeps only in-frame clonotypes and omits some of them. The data contain fewer than 11,000 clones, around 76% of them singletons. Comment on this clone: Its specificity is not known.

Sequences were obtained from uninvolved lung tissue not adjacent to the tumor. The TCR originated in a human donor with non-small cell lung cancer.

The CDR3 sequence: CASSQDGGGGRQQFF. CDR3 bases: TGTGCCAGCAGCCAAGATGGGGGGGGAGGCCGACAGCAGTTCTTC. This chain joins TRBV4-2 and TRBJ2-1, with 7 nucleotides matching TRBD2. After removal of 0 bases from V and 11 bases from J, the junction contained 10 bases not matched to a gene. Germline V gene lookup returns CDR1 LGHNA and CDR2 YNFKEQ. This CDR3 is built from 15 residues.